The present TCR beta chain was sequenced within a study of T cell repertoires in aging, cancer and after chemotherapy. The overall study: Donors were grouped into six age bands spanning 30 or younger through 70 or older.

TCR beta rearrangements were amplified from peripheral blood genomic DNA. A mixed TRB-A/B primer pool amplified rearranged TRB by multiplex touch-down PCR. MiXCR, run by TCRdb on the multiplex PCR reads, gives a single entry per CDR3 protein. The sample comprises 2,800 or so distinct CDR3 sequences, approximately 25% of which are singletons, and around 5.5% rests with the top ten. CDR1 MNHNS and CDR2 SASEGT come from the germline V gene. The V end lost 3 bases, the J end lost 10 bases, and 10 bases lay between the germline ends. This CDR3 has 13 amino acids. By share, this clonotype ranks as medium-sized.

The sequence was obtained from a human donor with a solid tumor. The sample was blood. This chain joins TRBV6-1 and TRBJ1-6; TRBD1 might be the D (5 bases). CDR3 amino acids: CASSDRGTSPLHF. DNA for the CDR3: TGTGCCAGCAGTGATAGAGGGACGTCACCCCTCCACTTT.